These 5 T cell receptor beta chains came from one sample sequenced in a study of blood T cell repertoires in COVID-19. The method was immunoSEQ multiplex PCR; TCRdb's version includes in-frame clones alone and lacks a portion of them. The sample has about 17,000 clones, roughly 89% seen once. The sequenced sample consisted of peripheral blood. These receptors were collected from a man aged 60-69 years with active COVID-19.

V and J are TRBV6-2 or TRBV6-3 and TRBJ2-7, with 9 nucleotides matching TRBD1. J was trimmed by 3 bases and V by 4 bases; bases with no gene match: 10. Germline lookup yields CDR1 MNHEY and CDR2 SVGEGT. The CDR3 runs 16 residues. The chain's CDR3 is CASSSPGQGWIYEQYF. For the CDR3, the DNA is TGTGCCAGCAGTTCCCCGGGACAGGGTTGGATCTACGAGCAGTACTTC.

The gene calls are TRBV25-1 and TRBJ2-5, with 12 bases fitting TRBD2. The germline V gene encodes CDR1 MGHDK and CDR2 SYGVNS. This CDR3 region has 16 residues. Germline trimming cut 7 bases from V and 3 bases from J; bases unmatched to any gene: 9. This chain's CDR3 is CASTEGLAGGKETQYF. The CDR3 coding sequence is TGTGCCAGCACCGAGGGCCTAGCGGGGGGGAAAGAGACCCAGTACTTC.

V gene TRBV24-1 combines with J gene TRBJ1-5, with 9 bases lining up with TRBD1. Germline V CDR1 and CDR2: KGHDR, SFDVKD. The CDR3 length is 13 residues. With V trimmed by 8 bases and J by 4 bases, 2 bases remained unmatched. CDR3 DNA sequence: TGTGCCACCAAGGGGACAGGGAATCAGCCCCAGCATTTT. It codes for CATKGTGNQPQHF.

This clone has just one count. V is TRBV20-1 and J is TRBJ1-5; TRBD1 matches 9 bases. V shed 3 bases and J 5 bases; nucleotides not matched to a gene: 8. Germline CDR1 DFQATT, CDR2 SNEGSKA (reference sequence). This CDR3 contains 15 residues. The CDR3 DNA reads TGCAGTGCTAGTGTGGGACAGGGAGTAGATCAGCCCCAGCATTTT. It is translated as CSASVGQGVDQPQHF.

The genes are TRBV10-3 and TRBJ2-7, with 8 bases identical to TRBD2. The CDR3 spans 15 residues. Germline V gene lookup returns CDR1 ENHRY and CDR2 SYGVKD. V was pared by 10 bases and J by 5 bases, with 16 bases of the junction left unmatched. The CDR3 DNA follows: TGTGCCACCAACGCGGGGGCTAGCGGGTCCAACGAGCAGTACTTC. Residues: CATNAGASGSNEQYF.